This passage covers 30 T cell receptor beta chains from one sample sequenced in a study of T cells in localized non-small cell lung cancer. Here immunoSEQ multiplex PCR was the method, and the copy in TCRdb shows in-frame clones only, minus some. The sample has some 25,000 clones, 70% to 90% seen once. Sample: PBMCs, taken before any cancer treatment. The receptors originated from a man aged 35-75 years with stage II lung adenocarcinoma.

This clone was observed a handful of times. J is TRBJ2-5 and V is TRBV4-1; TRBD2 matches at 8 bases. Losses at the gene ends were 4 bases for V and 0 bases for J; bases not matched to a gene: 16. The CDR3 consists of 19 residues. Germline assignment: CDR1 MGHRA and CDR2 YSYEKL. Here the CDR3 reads CASSPGEERGLRYQETQYF. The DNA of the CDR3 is TGCGCCAGCAGCCCTGGGGAGGAGCGGGGGCTCCGGTACCAAGAGACCCAGTACTTC.

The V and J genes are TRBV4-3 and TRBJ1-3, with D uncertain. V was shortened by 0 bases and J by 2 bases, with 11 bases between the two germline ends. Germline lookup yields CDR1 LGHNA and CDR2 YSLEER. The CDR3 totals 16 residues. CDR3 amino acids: CASSQDLPGTGNTIYF. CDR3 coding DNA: TGCGCCAGCAGCCAAGATCTACCGGGAACTGGAAACACCATATATTTT.

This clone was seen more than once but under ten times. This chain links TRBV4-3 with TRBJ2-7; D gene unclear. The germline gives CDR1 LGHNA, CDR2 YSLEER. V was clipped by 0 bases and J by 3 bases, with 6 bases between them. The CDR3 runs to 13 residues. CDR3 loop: CASSQERYYEQYF. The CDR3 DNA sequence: TGCGCCAGCAGCCAAGAAAGGTACTACGAGCAGTACTTC.

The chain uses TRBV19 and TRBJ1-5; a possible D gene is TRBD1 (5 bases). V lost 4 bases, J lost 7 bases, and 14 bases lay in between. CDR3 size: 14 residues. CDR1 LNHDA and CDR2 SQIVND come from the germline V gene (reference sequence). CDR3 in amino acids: CASSTNGQRQPQHF. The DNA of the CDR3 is TGTGCCAGTAGTACCAACGGACAAAGACAGCCCCAGCATTTT.

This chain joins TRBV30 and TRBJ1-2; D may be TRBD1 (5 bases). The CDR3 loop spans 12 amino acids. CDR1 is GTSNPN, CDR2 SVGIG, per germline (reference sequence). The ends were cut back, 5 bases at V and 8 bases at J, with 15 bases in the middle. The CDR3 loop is CAWASGTGGYTF. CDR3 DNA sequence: TGTGCCTGGGCTTCCGGGACGGGAGGCTACACCTTC.

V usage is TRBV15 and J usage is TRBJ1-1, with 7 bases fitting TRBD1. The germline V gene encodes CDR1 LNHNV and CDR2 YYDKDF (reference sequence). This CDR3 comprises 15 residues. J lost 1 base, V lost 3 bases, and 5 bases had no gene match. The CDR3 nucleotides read TGTGCCACCAGCAGGGGACAGACAGGGAACACTGAAGCTTTCTTT. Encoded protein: CATSRGQTGNTEAFF.

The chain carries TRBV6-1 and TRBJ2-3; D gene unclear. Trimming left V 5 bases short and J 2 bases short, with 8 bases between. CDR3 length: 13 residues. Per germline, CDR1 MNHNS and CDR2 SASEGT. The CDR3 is CASSMPPTDTQYF. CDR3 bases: TGTGCCAGCAGTATGCCTCCCACAGATACGCAGTATTTT.

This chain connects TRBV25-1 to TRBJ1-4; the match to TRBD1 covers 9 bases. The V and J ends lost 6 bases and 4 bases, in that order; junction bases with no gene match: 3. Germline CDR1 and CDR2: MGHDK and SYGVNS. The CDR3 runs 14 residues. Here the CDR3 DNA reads TGTGCCAGCAGGGGGACAGGGATTAATGAAAAACTGTTTTTT. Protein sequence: CASRGTGINEKLFF.

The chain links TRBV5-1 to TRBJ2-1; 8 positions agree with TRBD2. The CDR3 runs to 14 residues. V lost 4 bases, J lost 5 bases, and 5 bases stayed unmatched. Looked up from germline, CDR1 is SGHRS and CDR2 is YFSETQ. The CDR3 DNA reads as TGCGCCAGCAGCCTGGGACTAGGAGACAATGAGCAGTTCTTC. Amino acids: CASSLGLGDNEQFF.

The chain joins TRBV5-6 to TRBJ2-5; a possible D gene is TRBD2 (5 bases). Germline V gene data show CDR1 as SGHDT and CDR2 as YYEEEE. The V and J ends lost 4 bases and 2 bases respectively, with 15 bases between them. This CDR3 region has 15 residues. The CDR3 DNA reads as TGTGCCAGCAGCAACGATGGACTGGAGCAAGAGACCCAGTACTTC. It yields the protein CASSNDGLEQETQYF. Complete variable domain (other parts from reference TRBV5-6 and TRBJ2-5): DAGVTQSPTHLIKTRGQQVTLRCSPKSGHDTVSWYQQALGQGPQFIFQYYEEEERQRGNFPDRFSGHQFPNYSSELNVNALLLGDSALYLCASSNDGLEQETQYFGPGTRLLVL.

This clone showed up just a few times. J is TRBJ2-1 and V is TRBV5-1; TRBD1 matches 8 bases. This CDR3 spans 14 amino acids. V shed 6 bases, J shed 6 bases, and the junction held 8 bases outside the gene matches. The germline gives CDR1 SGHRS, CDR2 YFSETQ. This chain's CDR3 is CASNVRTGSNEQFF. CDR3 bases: TGCGCCAGCAATGTCAGGACAGGGTCCAATGAGCAGTTCTTC.

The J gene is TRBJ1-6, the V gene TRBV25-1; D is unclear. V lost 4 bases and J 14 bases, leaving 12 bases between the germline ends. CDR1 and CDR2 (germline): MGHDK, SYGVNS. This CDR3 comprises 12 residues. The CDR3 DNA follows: TGTGCCAGCAGTGCTTTGGGTTCTGCCCTCCACTTT. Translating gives CASSALGSALHF.

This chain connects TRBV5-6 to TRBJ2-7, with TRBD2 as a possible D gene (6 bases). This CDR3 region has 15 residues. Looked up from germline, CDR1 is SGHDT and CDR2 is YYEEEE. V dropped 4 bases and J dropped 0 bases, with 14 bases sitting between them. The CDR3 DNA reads TGTGCCAGCAGCCACCTGGGAGGCGGCTCCTACGAGCAGTACTTC. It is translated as CASSHLGGGSYEQYF.

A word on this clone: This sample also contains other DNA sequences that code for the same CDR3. The chain's CDR3 is CASSLRHSYEQYF. CDR3 nucleotides: TGTGCCAGCAGTTTGCGCCACTCCTACGAGCAGTACTTC. The rearrangement joins TRBV27 to TRBJ2-7; D is undetermined. The V end was cut by 3 bases, the J end by 0 bases, with 6 bases between. The CDR3 covers 13 residues. Per the germline V gene, CDR1 is MNHEY and CDR2 is SMNVEV (reference sequence).

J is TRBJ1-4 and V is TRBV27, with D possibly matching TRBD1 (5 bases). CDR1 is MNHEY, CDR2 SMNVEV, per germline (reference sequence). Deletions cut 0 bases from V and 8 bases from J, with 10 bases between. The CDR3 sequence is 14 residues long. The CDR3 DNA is TGTGCCAGCAGTTTATCGCAGGGCCGGGAAAAACTGTTTTTT. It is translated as CASSLSQGREKLFF.

The CDR3 DNA sequence: TGTGCCTGGAGTGTACTGGGATCCCAGACTTCACCCCTCCACTTT. Translation gives CAWSVLGSQTSPLHF. This chain links TRBV30 with TRBJ1-6; D ambiguous. Germline V CDR1 and CDR2: GTSNPN, SVGIG (reference sequence). CDR3 length: 15 amino acids. V lost 0 bases, J lost 9 bases, and 15 bases lay in between.

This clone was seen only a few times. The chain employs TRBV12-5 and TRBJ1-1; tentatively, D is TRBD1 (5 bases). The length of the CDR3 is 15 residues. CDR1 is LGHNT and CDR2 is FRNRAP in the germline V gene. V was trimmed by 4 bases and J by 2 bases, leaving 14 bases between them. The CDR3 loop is CASGSIRGYNTEAFF. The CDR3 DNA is TGTGCTAGTGGTTCTATACGGGGGTATAACACTGAAGCTTTCTTT.

The CDR3 sequence is CASSWTSGGPNTQYF. In DNA, the CDR3 is TGTGCCAGCAGCTGGACTAGCGGGGGGCCAAATACGCAGTATTTT. J is TRBJ2-3 and V is TRBV7-9; 14 positions match TRBD2. The germline gives CDR1 SEHNR, CDR2 FQNEAQ (reference sequence). Germline trimming cut 4 bases from V and 7 bases from J; bases unmatched to any gene: 4. CDR3 length equals 15 residues.

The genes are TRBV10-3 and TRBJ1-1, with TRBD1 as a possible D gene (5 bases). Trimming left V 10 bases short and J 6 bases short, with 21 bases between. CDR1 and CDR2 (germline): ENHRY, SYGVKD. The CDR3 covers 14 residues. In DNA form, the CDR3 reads TGTGCCAGCCAACAAGGGGAGGGCTACTCTGAAGCTTTCTTT. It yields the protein CASQQGEGYSEAFF.

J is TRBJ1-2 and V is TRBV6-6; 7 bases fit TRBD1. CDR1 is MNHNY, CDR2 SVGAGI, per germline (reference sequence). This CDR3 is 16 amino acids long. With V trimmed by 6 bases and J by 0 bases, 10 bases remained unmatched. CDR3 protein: CASRNGGTAANYGYTF. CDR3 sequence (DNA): TGTGCCAGCAGGAACGGAGGGACAGCAGCTAACTATGGCTACACCTTC.

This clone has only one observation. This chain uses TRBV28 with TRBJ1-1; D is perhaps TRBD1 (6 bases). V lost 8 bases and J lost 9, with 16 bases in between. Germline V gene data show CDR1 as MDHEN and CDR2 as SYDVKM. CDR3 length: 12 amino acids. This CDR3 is CASDFQGHQAFF. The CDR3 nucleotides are TGTGCCAGCGACTTCCAGGGACACCAAGCTTTCTTT.

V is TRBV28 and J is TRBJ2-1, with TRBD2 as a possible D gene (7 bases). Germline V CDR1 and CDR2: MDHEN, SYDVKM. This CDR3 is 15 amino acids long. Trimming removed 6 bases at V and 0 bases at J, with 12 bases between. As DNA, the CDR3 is TGTGCCAGCAGGGGGGGGGCTTACTCCTACAATGAGCAGTTCTTC. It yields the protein CASRGGAYSYNEQFF.

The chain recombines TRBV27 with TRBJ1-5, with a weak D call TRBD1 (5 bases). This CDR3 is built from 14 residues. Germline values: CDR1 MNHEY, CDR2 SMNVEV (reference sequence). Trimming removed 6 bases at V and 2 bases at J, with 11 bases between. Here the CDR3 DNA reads TGTGCCAGCAGGATACAAGGGGGCAATCAGCCCCAGCATTTT. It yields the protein CASRIQGGNQPQHF.

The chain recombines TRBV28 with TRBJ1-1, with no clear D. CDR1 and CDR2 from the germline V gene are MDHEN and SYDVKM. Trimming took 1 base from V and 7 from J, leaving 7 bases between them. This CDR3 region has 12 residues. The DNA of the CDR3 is TGTGCCAGCAGTTTATTGGTCGGTGAAGCTTTCTTT. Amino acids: CASSLLVGEAFF. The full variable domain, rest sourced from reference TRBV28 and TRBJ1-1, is DVKVTQSSRYLVKRTGEKVFLECVQDMDHENMFWYRQDPGLGLRLIYFSYDVKMKEKGDIPEGYSVSREKKERFSLILESASTNQTSMYLCASSLLVGEAFFGQGTRLTVV.

In nucleotides, the CDR3 is TGTGCCACCTCGGGGGAGGCTAGCAATCAGCCCCAGCATTTT. Translation: CATSGEASNQPQHF. V and J are TRBV28 and TRBJ1-5, with D perhaps TRBD1 (5 bases). V lost 10 bases and J lost 0, with 13 bases in between. This CDR3 spans 14 amino acids. Germline CDR1 and CDR2: MDHEN and SYDVKM.

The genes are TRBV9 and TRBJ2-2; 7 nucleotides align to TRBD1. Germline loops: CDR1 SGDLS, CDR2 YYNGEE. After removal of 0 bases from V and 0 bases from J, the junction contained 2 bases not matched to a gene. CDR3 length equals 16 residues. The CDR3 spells CASSVGGQTNTGELFF. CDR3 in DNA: TGTGCCAGCAGCGTAGGGGGACAGACGAACACCGGGGAGCTGTTTTTT. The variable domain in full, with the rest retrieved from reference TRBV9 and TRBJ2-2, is DSGVTQTPKHLITATGQRVTLRCSPRSGDLSVYWYQQSLDQGLQFLIQYYNGEERAKGNILERFSAQQFPDLHSELNLSSLELGDSALYFCASSVGGQTNTGELFFGEGSRLTVL.

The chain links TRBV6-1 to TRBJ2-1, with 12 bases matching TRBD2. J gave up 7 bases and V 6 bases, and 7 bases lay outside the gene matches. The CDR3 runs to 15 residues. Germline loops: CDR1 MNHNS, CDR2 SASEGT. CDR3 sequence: CASRATSGSTNEQFF. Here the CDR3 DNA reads TGTGCCAGCAGAGCGACTAGCGGGAGTACGAATGAGCAGTTCTTC.

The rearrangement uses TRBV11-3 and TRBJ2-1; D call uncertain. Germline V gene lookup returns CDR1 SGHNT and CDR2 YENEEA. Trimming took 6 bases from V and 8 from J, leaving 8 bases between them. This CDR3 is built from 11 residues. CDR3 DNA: TGTGCCAGCAGTTACCGTCATGAGCAGTTCTTC. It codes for CASSYRHEQFF.

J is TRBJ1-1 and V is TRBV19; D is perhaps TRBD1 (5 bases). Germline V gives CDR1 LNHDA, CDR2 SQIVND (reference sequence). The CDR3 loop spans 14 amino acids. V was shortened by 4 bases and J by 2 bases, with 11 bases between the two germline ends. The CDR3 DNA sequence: TGTGCCAGTAGTAATACAGGAGAAAACACTGAAGCTTTCTTT. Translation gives CASSNTGENTEAFF. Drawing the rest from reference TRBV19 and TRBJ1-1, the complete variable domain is DGGITQSPKYLFRKEGQNVTLSCEQNLNHDAMYWYRQDPGQGLRLIYYSQIVNDFQKGDIAEGYSVSREKKESFPLTVTSAQKNPTAFYLCASSNTGENTEAFFGQGTRLTVV.

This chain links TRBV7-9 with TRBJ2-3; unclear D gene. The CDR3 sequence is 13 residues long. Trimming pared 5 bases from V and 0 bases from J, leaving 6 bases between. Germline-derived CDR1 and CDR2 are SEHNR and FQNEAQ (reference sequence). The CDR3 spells CASSPGSTDTQYF. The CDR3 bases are TGTGCCAGCAGCCCCGGCAGCACAGATACGCAGTATTTT.